A single sample gave rise to the 18 T cell receptor beta chains below, sequenced in a study of technical replicates of blood from several donors. The data were produced by immunoSEQ multiplex PCR, yet TCRdb's version contains in-frame clones alone and is incomplete. The repertoire holds 72,000 or so clones, roughly 90% seen once, with roughly 0.41% in the top ten. The sequencing sample was made of T cells isolated from PBMCs. These receptors were obtained from a human donor in good health.

In this sample, this clone turned up once. V gene TRBV6-1 combines with J gene TRBJ2-7; TRBD1 aligns across 8 bases. The CDR3 extends over 15 amino acids. V gave up 6 bases and J gave up 0 bases; unmatched junction bases: 7. CDR1 and CDR2 (germline): MNHNS, SASEGT. The CDR3 sequence is CASRLTQGGSYEQYF. The CDR3 DNA reads TGTGCCAGCAGACTCACACAGGGGGGCTCCTACGAGCAGTACTTC.

The rearrangement uses TRBV6-5 and TRBJ2-7; TRBD1 agrees at 8 bases. Trimming at V came to 6 bases and at J to 6 bases, leaving 7 bases not matched to a gene. The CDR3 runs to 13 residues. Germline V gene data show CDR1 as MNHEY and CDR2 as SVGAGI. The CDR3 coding sequence is TGTGCCAGCAGCCGACAGGGGAAGGGCGAGCAGTACTTC. It encodes CASSRQGKGEQYF.

The rearrangement joins TRBV27 to TRBJ2-7, with 8 bases lining up with TRBD2. Germline V CDR1 and CDR2: MNHEY, SMNVEV (reference sequence). There are 14 residues in the CDR3. Trimming took 0 bases from V and 5 from J; bases not matched to a gene: 3. CDR3 region: CASSLSRGGNEQYF. The CDR3 nucleotides read TGTGCCAGCAGTTTATCCCGGGGGGGCAACGAGCAGTACTTC.

The rearrangement links TRBV19 to TRBJ1-5; 9 bases line up with TRBD1. The CDR3 extends over 13 amino acids. Germline CDR1 is LNHDA and CDR2 is SQIVND (reference sequence). Unmatched junction bases numbered 9, after V lost 7 bases and J lost 11 bases. CDR3: CASNGQGLPSQHF. The CDR3 coding sequence is TGTGCCAGTAATGGACAGGGGTTACCGTCCCAGCATTTT.

This chain connects TRBV11-2 to TRBJ2-7; D is possibly TRBD1 (5 bases). V gave up 5 bases and J gave up 0 bases, with 20 bases separating them. The CDR3 has 17 amino acids. Germline V gives CDR1 SGHAT, CDR2 FQNNGV. In DNA, the CDR3 is TGTGCCAGCAGCCCACTCACCGTGGGGCAGGGCTCCTACGAGCAGTACTTC. It yields the protein CASSPLTVGQGSYEQYF. Full variable domain (remainder filled in from reference TRBV11-2 and TRBJ2-7): EAGVAQSPRYKIIEKRQSVAFWCNPISGHATLYWYQQILGQGPKLLIQFQNNGVVDDSQLPKDRFSAERLKGVDSTLKIQPAKLEDSAVYLCASSPLTVGQGSYEQYFGPGTRLTVT.

CDR3 coding DNA: TGTGCCAGCAGGGGAATCGGGACTACTGGGAATCAGCCCCAGCATTTT. Its protein product is CASRGIGTTGNQPQHF. The chain employs TRBV10-3 and TRBJ1-5, with a weak D call TRBD1 (6 bases). V was clipped by 10 bases and J by 4 bases, with 23 bases between them. Germline V CDR1 and CDR2: ENHRY, SYGVKD. There are 16 residues in the CDR3.

This chain joins TRBV7-3 and TRBJ2-1; 9 nucleotides align to TRBD2. Germline V gene sequence: CDR1 SGHTA, CDR2 FQGTGA. Losses at the gene ends were 5 bases for V and 1 base for J; bases not matched to a gene: 9. This CDR3 comprises 17 residues. The CDR3 loop reads CASSPGSGSGSYNEQFF. CDR3 sequence (DNA): TGTGCCAGCAGCCCCGGTAGCGGGAGTGGTTCCTACAATGAGCAGTTCTTC.

J is TRBJ1-1 and V is TRBV7-3; possible D gene TRBD1, 6 bases. This CDR3 has 13 amino acids. Germline V gene lookup returns CDR1 SGHTA and CDR2 FQGTGA. The V end was cut by 5 bases, the J end by 2 bases, with 9 bases between. CDR3 region: CASSAQGNTEAFF. CDR3 coding DNA: TGTGCCAGCAGCGCACAGGGTAACACTGAAGCTTTCTTT.

V usage is TRBV28 and J usage is TRBJ1-1; D may be TRBD1 (6 bases). Germline V gene sequence: CDR1 MDHEN, CDR2 SYDVKM. The CDR3 runs 15 residues. V dropped 3 bases and J dropped 2 bases, with 13 bases sitting between them. CDR3 in DNA: TGTGCCAGCAGTTTGCGGGGGCCTTTTAACACTGAAGCTTTCTTT. As protein: CASSLRGPFNTEAFF.

The V gene is TRBV5-1, the J gene TRBJ2-1, with D uncertain. V was trimmed by 0 bases and J by 4 bases, leaving 5 bases between them. Germline assignment: CDR1 SGHRS and CDR2 YFSETQ. The CDR3 sequence is 13 residues long. CDR3 DNA: TGCGCCAGCAGCTTGGACGGTTACAATGAGCAGTTCTTC. Translation gives CASSLDGYNEQFF. Full variable domain (remainder filled in from reference TRBV5-1 and TRBJ2-1): KAGVTQTPRYLIKTRGQQVTLSCSPISGHRSVSWYQQTPGQGLQFLFEYFSETQRNKGNFPGRFSGRQFSNSRSEMNVSTLELGDSALYLCASSLDGYNEQFFGPGTRLTVL.

The chain's CDR3 is CASSESTGLGGYTF. The CDR3 region has the DNA TGTGCCAGCAGTGAATCTACAGGGCTCGGCGGCTACACCTTC. The chain employs TRBV6-4 and TRBJ1-2, with D perhaps TRBD1 (6 bases). CDR1 and CDR2 (germline): MRHNA, SNTAGT. Trimming took 3 bases from V and 8 from J, leaving 16 bases between them. The CDR3 spans 14 residues.

The chain combines TRBV6-1 with TRBJ2-1, with 10 nucleotides matching TRBD2. Germline CDR1 MNHNS, CDR2 SASEGT. Trimming took 1 base from V and 4 from J; bases not matched to a gene: 4. This CDR3 has 16 amino acids. The CDR3 region has the DNA TGTGCCAGCAGTGAAGAGGCTAGCGGGGGATACAATGAGCAGTTCTTC. Translated: CASSEEASGGYNEQFF.

This chain connects TRBV7-3 to TRBJ2-7; maybe TRBD2 (6 bases). The V gene's germline CDR1 is SGHTA and CDR2 FQGTGA. The CDR3 is made up of 14 amino acids. Trimming stripped 6 bases from V and 6 bases from J, with 18 bases between. The DNA for the CDR3 is TGTGCCAGCAGTATCTCGGAGGGCCTGGGCGAGCAGTACTTC. This sequence encodes CASSISEGLGEQYF.

This clone was counted a few times. The chain is built from TRBV9 and TRBJ1-5; unclear D gene. V lost 3 bases and J 3 bases, leaving 10 bases between the germline ends. CDR1 and CDR2 from the germline V gene are SGDLS and YYNGEE. This CDR3 contains 14 residues. The CDR3 protein is CASSDGLFNQPQHF. In nucleotides, the CDR3 is TGTGCCAGCAGCGATGGACTGTTCAATCAGCCCCAGCATTTT. Full variable domain (rest looked up from reference TRBV9 and TRBJ1-5): DSGVTQTPKHLITATGQRVTLRCSPRSGDLSVYWYQQSLDQGLQFLIQYYNGEERAKGNILERFSAQQFPDLHSELNLSSLELGDSALYFCASSDGLFNQPQHFGDGTRLSIL.

CDR3 nucleotide sequence: TGCGCCAGCAGCGCCGGGACACCATACGAGCAGTACTTC. This sequence encodes CASSAGTPYEQYF. V usage is TRBV5-1 and J usage is TRBJ2-7; D is perhaps TRBD1 (6 bases). The CDR3 extends over 13 amino acids. The V and J ends lost 4 bases and 4 bases respectively, with 12 bases between them. Per the germline V gene, CDR1 is SGHRS and CDR2 is YFSETQ.

V usage is TRBV7-7 and J usage is TRBJ2-3, with 9 bases matching TRBD2. The V gene end was trimmed by 5 bases and the J gene end by 7 bases; junction bases not matched to a gene: 13. The CDR3 is 16 amino acids. From germline, CDR1 is SSHAT and CDR2 FNYEAQ (reference sequence). The CDR3 spells CASSETPGLALYTQYF. The CDR3, as DNA: TGTGCCAGCAGCGAAACTCCGGGACTAGCCTTATATACGCAGTATTTT.

This sequence joins TRBV2 and TRBJ2-7, with 9 bases fitting TRBD2. Germline V gene lookup returns CDR1 SNHLY and CDR2 FYNNEI. The V and J ends lost 2 bases and 4 bases, in that order; junction bases with no gene match: 6. CDR3 size: 15 residues. The DNA of the CDR3 is TGTGCCAGCAGTGAAATCGGACTAGCGCGTTACGAGCAGTACTTC. Translated, it gives CASSEIGLARYEQYF.

The chain carries TRBV18 and TRBJ1-1, with D possibly TRBD1 on 5 matching bases. The CDR3 covers 13 residues. Germline V gene sequence: CDR1 KGHSH, CDR2 LQKENI. V was cut by 6 bases and J by 1 base, with 9 bases left in between. CDR3 protein: CASSTQGNTEAFF. The DNA of the CDR3 is TGTGCCAGCTCCACCCAGGGGAACACTGAAGCTTTCTTT.